This entry describes one TCR beta chain. The target antigen is unknown. The data derive from a study of cytomegalovirus exposure and HLA in healthy donors. Notes on the study in general: Rarity characterized most TCR sequences, yet some public TCRs appeared in many donors. Common viral pathogens seemed, in a later analysis, to connect with several of the most significant clusters. The study flagged 150 to 200 TCR beta chains as cytomegalovirus-associated.

The PCR used 60 Vbeta and 13 Jbeta primers. The table came from immunoSEQ multiplex PCR; TCRdb's copy has only in-frame clones and leaves some out. In the table there are some 140,000 clones, 80% of which are singletons. The V gene's germline CDR1 is ENHRY and CDR2 SYGVKD. The CDR3 covers 15 residues. J gave up 2 bases and V 11 bases, and 15 bases lay outside the gene matches. The chain joins TRBV10-3 to TRBJ2-7, with 7 positions matching TRBD2. The sequencing input was PBMCs. The clonotype was recovered from a man aged 25-45 years in good health and CMV-seronegative. For the CDR3, the DNA is TGTGCCCTTTCCCGCGGGGGAGAGGGTACCTACGAGCAGTACTTC. The encoded protein is CALSRGGEGTYEQYF.